Listed below are T cell receptor beta chains from one sample, sequenced in a study of blood T cell repertoires in COVID-19. The repertoire was sequenced with immunoSEQ multiplex PCR; TCRdb's copy has only in-frame clones and lacks some. Here the sample spans roughly 280,000 clones, approximately 92% being singletons. The specimen was PBMCs or T cells enriched from blood (not recorded which). The receptors come from a woman aged 18-30 years who had recovered from COVID-19. Both conserved end residues are trimmed from each CDR3. A D gene is named only where the DNA matches it firmly. A row's size may be missing; if present it is once, few, many or a size class.

V gene	J gene	clone size	D gene	CDR3 protein
TRBV3-1/TRBV3-2	TRBJ2-7	.	.	ASSPWKESLREYEQY
TRBV3-1/TRBV3-2	TRBJ2-7	.	TRBD2	ASSQGTSGGKQY
TRBV11-3	TRBJ2-2	.	TRBD1	ASSGQVANTGELF
TRBV4-2	TRBJ2-1	.	TRBD2	ASGEPAGKEAEQF
TRBV7-9	TRBJ1-1	.	.	ASSLVSGGPEAF
TRBV6-5	TRBJ2-2	.	.	ATVPGTSTGELF
TRBV28	TRBJ2-7	.	.	ASSYNRVVHYEQY
TRBV9	TRBJ1-1	.	.	ASSWGQNTEAF
TRBV2	TRBJ2-7	once	.	ASSADSSYEQY
TRBV5-6	TRBJ2-7	.	TRBD1	ASTRDRVTHSYEQY
TRBV5-4	TRBJ2-3	.	.	ASSPLPSTDTQY
TRBV23-1	TRBJ1-2	.	.	ASSQIYAQGWRSDYGYT
TRBV3-1/TRBV3-2	TRBJ1-5	.	.	ASSQDGGVDQPQH
TRBV29-1	TRBJ1-1	.	TRBD1	SVPTGQGVVGNTEAF
TRBV14	TRBJ2-7	.	.	ASSQVLAGFVEQY
TRBV19	TRBJ2-3	.	TRBD1	ASSIGLSGTGLDTQY
TRBV28	TRBJ1-4	.	.	ASSLRGTNEKLF
TRBV11-3	TRBJ1-1	.	.	ASSLDQGQLNTEAF
TRBV5-1	TRBJ1-4	.	.	ASSIGWEEKLF
TRBV9	TRBJ2-7	once	TRBD2	ASSVGTSGGAHEQY
TRBV6-5	TRBJ1-1	.	.	ASRGWEMAEAF